This TCR beta chain comes out of a study of read filtering for tumor transcriptome and immune sequencing. Comment on this clonotype: Just one base apart from a much larger clone, this may be a read error.

Molecular barcoded adaptors covering alpha/delta and beta/gamma chains were used on around 370 ng RNA. Each CDR3 protein is one row after TCRdb ran MiXCR on the reads. This sample has around 65,000 distinct CDR3 sequences, with approximately 18% found just once. The CDR3 covers 14 residues. This receptor was obtained from a donor at least 40 years old with multiple myeloma. Material for sequencing was a population of CD138-negative cells sorted from bone marrow. This chain uses TRBV12-3 or TRBV12-4 with TRBJ2-5, with D perhaps TRBD1 (5 bases). In DNA, the CDR3 is TGTGCCAGGAGTTTTCGGGCAGGGCAAGAGACCCAGTACTTC. Protein product: CARSFRAGQETQYF.